This entry is about one T cell receptor beta chain. The entry originates in a study of blood T cell repertoires in COVID-19. The CDR3 loop spans 14 amino acids. Germline loops: CDR1 LGHNA, CDR2 YNFKEQ. Between the trimmed V and J ends, which lost 3 bases and 4 bases, there was a span of 12 bases. Produced via immunoSEQ multiplex PCR; TCRdb's table is partial and in-frame only. Here the sample spans 110,000 or so clones, 85% being singletons. This TCR derives from a man aged 40-49 years with acute or convalescent COVID-19. The V gene is TRBV4-2, the J gene TRBJ1-2; D possibly corresponds to TRBD1 (6 bases). Material for sequencing was peripheral blood. CDR3 loop: CASSHDATGYGYTF. The CDR3 DNA reads as TGTGCCAGCAGCCATGATGCGACAGGCTATGGCTACACCTTC.